This T cell receptor beta chain stems from a study of identical twins (TCRdb year 2016). Context from the whole study: To test whether fetal clonotypes persist, the study used deep sequencing on TCR alpha and beta repertoires from monozygotic twins, unrelated adults of various ages, and cord blood. To rule out contamination, the twin experiments were replicated at different times with different library preparation protocols.

With regard to this clonotype: What antigen it recognizes has not been identified. No base quality information exists; no much larger clone differs at one position.

Every donor was a healthy Caucasian. The twin cohort comprised three pairs of female monozygotic twins, all aged roughly 18 to 30 years. Peripheral blood mononuclear cells were the source from which RNA for the TCR libraries was isolated. CDR1 and CDR2 (SNHLY, FYNNEI) derive from the germline V gene. Its CDR3 holds 14 amino acids, cysteine through phenylalanine. Left in the record is the CDR3 DNA by itself, 42 bases read in frame from the first base. V loses 4 bases, J loses 3 bases, and the germline ends lie 11 bases apart. Overall study outcomes, separate from this receptor: Zero-insertion analyses could be partly confounded by invariant T cells such as MAIT and iNKT, though diverse VJ usage argued against such confounding for most clonotypes. In beta out-of-frame sequences, excess twin sharing was weaker, because having fewer shared sequences lowered the signal-to-noise ratio. Conclusions relied on cross-sectional statistical analysis, since the same donors could not be followed over many years. Compared with coincidental sharing between unrelated individuals, out-of-frame TCR alpha sequences shared between twins showed an excess of sequences with low generation probability. Out-of-frame TCR alpha sharing in monozygotic twins was systematically underestimated by recombination models, whereas sharing between unrelated individuals was in agreement with the recombination models. Fewer insertions were carried by abundant cord blood beta clonotypes, a similar but weaker trend appeared in young adult naive repertoires, and no such trend appeared in memory repertoires.

The library was produced with 5' RACE. The run used an Illumina HiSeq 2000. A universal primer binding site was introduced by template switching, and a unique molecular identifier was present in the final cDNA, enabling accurate counting of TCR cDNA molecules. Specific primers in the conserved constant-segment region were used to synthesize first-strand cDNA for the TCR alpha and beta chains. To control for contamination, every cDNA library carried two barcodes: a SMART-Mk sample barcode plus Illumina barcodes. Two successive PCR steps introduced TruSeq adapter sequences along with Illumina sample barcodes. The TCR alpha and beta cDNA libraries were sequenced on the Illumina HiSeq platform using custom primers. In the authors' own workflow: Unique molecular identifiers were extracted from raw reads with MiGEC, and CDR3 positions were determined with MiXCR. Recombination models were inferred per individual with the repgenHMM and IGoR tools using an EM algorithm. The analysis of shared clonotypes was done with the tcR package in R, with sharing normalized by the product of cloneset sizes. Out-of-frame nonproductive sequences were analyzed to study raw recombination free of thymic and clonal selection effects. TCRdb reworked the public reads: Q25 trimming with fastp, MiXCR clone assembly, productive beta chains retained. Each entry merges the rows of one CDR3 protein and shows their most common DNA and genes. It is TCRdb's table, rather than the study itself, that gives the V and J calls and clone size. The sample profile shows 600,000 to 700,000 distinct CDR3 sequences; 21% of them were found once. 4% to 5.5% of the sample goes to the ten largest clones.

These data were likewise used in another study, on T cells expressing NK-cell markers. According to the second study: Three sorted T-cell subsets (CD3+CD56+NKG2C+, CD3+CD56+NKG2C- and CD3+CD56-NKG2C+) from roughly eight donors had their TCR beta-chain repertoires profiled. Most of the eight sequenced donors were HCMV-seropositive and one was HCMV-seronegative. To restrict sorting to alphabetaTCR-expressing T cells, an anti-gammadeltaTCR antibody was added in several experiments. In roughly six donors, the dominant CD3+CD56+NKG2C+ clonotypes ranked among the top 10 CD8+ clonotypes, making up about 1.0-7.0% of CD8+ T cells. Those dominant clonotypes were again the most abundant among CD3+CD56-NKG2C+ cells in a few donors, at about 28.3-60.1%. It remained unclear whether the expanded NKG2C-expressing T cell clones were specific for HCMV antigens. All eight donors whose samples were sequenced were randomly selected healthy volunteers, three of them men and five women. HCMV serostatus was determined by detecting HCMV-specific IgG in serum with a commercial ELISA kit. For a handful of donors, bulk peripheral blood T-cell repertoires were also sequenced from unsorted PBMC. Reads were demultiplexed and grouped by UMI with MIGEC, and clonotypes were assembled and quantified with MiTCR. To remove erroneous sequences, TCR cDNA sequences were retained only when supported by two or more reads. The tcR package was used for downstream repertoire analysis, and clonotypes were matched between fractions using CDR3 nucleotide sequence together with V segment. Antigen specificity was annotated against VDJdb with VDJmatch, allowing one amino acid substitution in CDR3.

The sequence was obtained from a young woman in good health. The sequenced sample consisted of PBMCs. The V gene is TRBV2 and the J gene is TRBJ2-3; the D gene is possibly TRBD1, with 6 bases matching. The CDR3 protein: CASSVGHPTDTQYF. The DNA is as follows: TGTGCCAGCAGTGTGGGACACCCAACAGATACGCAGTATTTT.